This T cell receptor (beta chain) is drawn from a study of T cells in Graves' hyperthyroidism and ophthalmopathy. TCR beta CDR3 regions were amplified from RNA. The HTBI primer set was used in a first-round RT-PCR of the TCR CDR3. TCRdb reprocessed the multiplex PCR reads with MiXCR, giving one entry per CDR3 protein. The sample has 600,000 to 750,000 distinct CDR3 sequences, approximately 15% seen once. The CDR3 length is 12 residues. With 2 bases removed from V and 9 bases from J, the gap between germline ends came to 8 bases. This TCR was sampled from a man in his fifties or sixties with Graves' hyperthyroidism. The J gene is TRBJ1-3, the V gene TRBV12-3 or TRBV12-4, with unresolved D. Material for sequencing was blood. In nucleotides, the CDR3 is TGTGCCAGCAGTTTACCGGCTGGCACCATATATTTT. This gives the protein CASSLPAGTIYF.